Listed below are T cell receptor beta chains from one sample, sequenced in a study of T cell repertoires in cytomegalovirus infection. TCRdb reprocessed the reads via MiXCR and lists one record per CDR3 protein. The table includes 900,000 to 950,000 distinct CDR3 sequences, about a third detected once. Antigens for these TCRs are unknown. The sequences come from cultured CD8+ T cells from PBMCs, collected from culture after CMV antigen stimulation. The receptor set was obtained from a human donor in good health (CMV status not recorded). Some clones in this sample may be carry-over from other donors' samples. CDR3s include the opening cysteine and the closing phenylalanine or tryptophan. D genes are given only for firm matches. Part of the rows lack a size; the others show once, few, many or a class for expanded clones.

>TRBJ2-7|-|-|TRBV5-6
TGTGCCAGCAGCTTTTTGGGGAGTTGGGAGCAGTACTTC
CASSFLGSWEQYF
>TRBJ2-5|-|-|TRBV5-1
TGCGCCAGCAGCTTGATGGGGGACCAGTACTTC
CASSLMGDQYF
>TRBJ2-1|-|TRBD2|TRBV19
TGTGCCAGTAGCAGGACTAGCGGTACCTACAATGAGCAGTTCTTC
CASSRTSGTYNEQFF
>TRBJ2-5|few|TRBD1|TRBV28
TGTGCCAGCAGACTAATAAGGGACAGGGTGACCGACCAAGAGACCCAGTACTTC
CASRLIRDRVTDQETQYF
>TRBJ2-7|-|-|TRBV7-1
TGTGCCAGCAGCAGTACAGGGCGGTTCCCCCACGAGCAGTACTTC
CASSSTGRFPHEQYF
>TRBJ2-2|-|-|TRBV24-1
TGTGCCACCAGTCCAACGTTCGGGGACACCGGGGAGCTGTTTTTT
CATSPTFGDTGELFF
>TRBJ1-2|many|-|TRBV7-2
TGTGCCAGCAGCCCCACAGCGTATGGCTACACCTTC
CASSPTAYGYTF
>TRBJ1-5|-|-|TRBV6-6
TGTGCCAGCAGGACGGTCCTAACTAATAGCAATCAGCCCCAGCATTTT
CASRTVLTNSNQPQHF
>TRBJ1-2|-|-|TRBV9
TGTGCCAGCAGCGTAGCAGGGAAGAATGGCTACACCTTC
CASSVAGKNGYTF
>TRBJ2-1|-|-|TRBV5-4
TGTGCCAGCAGTCTAAACCGGGACTACAATGAGCAGTTCTTC
CASSLNRDYNEQFF
>TRBJ1-1|few|-|TRBV19
TGTGCCAGTAGCCCAGGAGTGGCTTTCTTT
CASSPGVAFF
>TRBJ1-1|few|TRBD1|TRBV4-1
TGCGCCAGCAGCGAAAGCCCCGACAGGGGCCTCGTAACCACCACTGAAGCTTTCTTT
CASSESPDRGLVTTTEAFF
>TRBJ1-4|-|-|TRBV4-3
TGCGCCAGCAGCCAGGGGGGTGAGGGGCGACGGGAAAAACTGTTTTTT
CASSQGGEGRREKLFF
>TRBJ1-4|few|-|TRBV20-1
TGCAGTGCTAGGGGGCAGGAAACTAATGAAAAACTGTTTTTT
CSARGQETNEKLFF
>TRBJ2-3|-|-|TRBV24-1
TGTGCCACCAGTGATCCCCCCGACCGCGCTAGCACAGATACGCAGTATTTT
CATSDPPDRASTDTQYF
>TRBJ2-5|few|-|TRBV9
TGTGCCAGCAGCGTGGGAGGGGGCCGACAAGAGACCCAGTACTTC
CASSVGGGRQETQYF
>TRBJ2-2|few|-|TRBV10-3
TGTGCCATGACGGATATTAACACCGGGGAGCTGTTTTTT
CAMTDINTGELFF
>TRBJ1-1|few|-|TRBV12-5
TGTGCTAGTGGTTTGGTAACAGACCAACCCACTGAAGCTTTCTTT
CASGLVTDQPTEAFF
>TRBJ1-1|-|-|TRBV11-3
TGTGCCAGCAGCCCACAGAAAACGAACACTGAAGCTTTCTTT
CASSPQKTNTEAFF
>TRBJ2-3|few|-|TRBV20-1
TGCAGTGCTAGAATGAGAGCCCCTGACACAGATACGCAGTATTTT
CSARMRAPDTDTQYF